The T cell receptor beta chain under discussion was sequenced for a study of blood T cells in healthy people across ages. It was with a sample-barcoded 5' primer and a J-beta primer mix that a second PCR of about 7 to 12 cycles was run. Samples each returned at least 3 million CDR3-containing paired-end reads. TCRdb re-analysed the 5' RACE reads in MiXCR, keeping a single row per CDR3 protein. The sample holds over a million distinct CDR3 sequences; 42% are singletons and the top ten take roughly 7.7%. CDR1 and CDR2 from the germline V gene are SGHTA and FQGNSA. The CDR3 extends over 14 amino acids. The V end lost 4 bases, the J end lost 6 bases, and 12 bases lay between the germline ends.

The material sequenced was blood. This sequence was found in a woman between 18 and 29 years old in good health. The V call is TRBV7-2, the J call TRBJ1-4, with a tentative D call TRBD1 (5 bases). CDR3 residues: CASSSGGGDEKLFF. The CDR3 nucleotides read TGTGCCAGCAGCTCTGGGGGAGGAGATGAAAAACTGTTTTTT.